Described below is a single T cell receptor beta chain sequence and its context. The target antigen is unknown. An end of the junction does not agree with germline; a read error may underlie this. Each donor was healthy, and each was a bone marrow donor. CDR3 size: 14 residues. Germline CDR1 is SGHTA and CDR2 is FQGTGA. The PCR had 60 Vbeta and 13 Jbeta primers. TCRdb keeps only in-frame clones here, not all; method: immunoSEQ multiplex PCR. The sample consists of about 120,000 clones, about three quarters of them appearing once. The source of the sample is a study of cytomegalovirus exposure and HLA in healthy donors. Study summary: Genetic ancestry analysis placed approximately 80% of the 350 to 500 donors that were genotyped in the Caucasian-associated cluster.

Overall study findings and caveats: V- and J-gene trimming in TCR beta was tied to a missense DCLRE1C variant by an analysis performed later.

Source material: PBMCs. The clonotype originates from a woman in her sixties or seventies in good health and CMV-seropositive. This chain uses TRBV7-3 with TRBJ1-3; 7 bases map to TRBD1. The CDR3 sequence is CASSQVTGVNTIYF. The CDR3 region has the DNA TGCGCCAGCAGCCAAGTCACAGGGGTAAACACCATATATTTT.